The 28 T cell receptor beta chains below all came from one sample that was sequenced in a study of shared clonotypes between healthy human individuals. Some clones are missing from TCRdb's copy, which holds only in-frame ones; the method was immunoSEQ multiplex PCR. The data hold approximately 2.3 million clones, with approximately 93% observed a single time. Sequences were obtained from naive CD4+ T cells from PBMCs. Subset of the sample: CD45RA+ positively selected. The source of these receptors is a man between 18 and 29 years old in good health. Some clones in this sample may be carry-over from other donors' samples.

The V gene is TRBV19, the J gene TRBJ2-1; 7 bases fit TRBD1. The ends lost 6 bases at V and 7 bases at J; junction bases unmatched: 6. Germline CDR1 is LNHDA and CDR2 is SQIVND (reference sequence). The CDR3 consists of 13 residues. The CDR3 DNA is TGTGCCAGTAGGTGGCAGGGGGAAAATGAGCAGTTCTTC. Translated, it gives CASRWQGENEQFF. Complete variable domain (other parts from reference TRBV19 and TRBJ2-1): DGGITQSPKYLFRKEGQNVTLSCEQNLNHDAMYWYRQDPGQGLRLIYYSQIVNDFQKGDIAEGYSVSREKKESFPLTVTSAQKNPTAFYLCASRWQGENEQFFGPGTRLTVL.

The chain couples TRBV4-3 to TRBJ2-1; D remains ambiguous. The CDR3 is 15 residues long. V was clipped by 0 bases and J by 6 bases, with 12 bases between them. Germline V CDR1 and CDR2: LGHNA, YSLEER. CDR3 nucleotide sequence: TGCGCCAGCAGCCAAGACGCGAGGTGGGCCAATGAGCAGTTCTTC. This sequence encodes CASSQDARWANEQFF.

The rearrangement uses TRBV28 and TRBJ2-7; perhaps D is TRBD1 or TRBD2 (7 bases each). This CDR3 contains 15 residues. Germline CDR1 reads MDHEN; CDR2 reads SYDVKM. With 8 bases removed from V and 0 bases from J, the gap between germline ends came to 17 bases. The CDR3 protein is CASLGRAGGSYEQYF. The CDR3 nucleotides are TGTGCCAGCCTAGGGAGGGCAGGGGGCTCCTACGAGCAGTACTTC.

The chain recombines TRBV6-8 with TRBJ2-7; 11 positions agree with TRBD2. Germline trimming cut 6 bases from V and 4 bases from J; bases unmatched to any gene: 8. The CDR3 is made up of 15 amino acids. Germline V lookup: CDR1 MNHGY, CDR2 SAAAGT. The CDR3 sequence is CASRRMGLAVYEQYF. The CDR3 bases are TGTGCCAGCAGGAGGATGGGACTAGCGGTTTACGAGCAGTACTTC.

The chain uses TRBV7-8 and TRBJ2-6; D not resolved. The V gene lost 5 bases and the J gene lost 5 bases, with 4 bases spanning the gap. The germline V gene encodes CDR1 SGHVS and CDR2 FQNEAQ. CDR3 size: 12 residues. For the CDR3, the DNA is TGTGCCAGCAGCGAATGGGCCAACGTCCTGACTTTC. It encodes CASSEWANVLTF.

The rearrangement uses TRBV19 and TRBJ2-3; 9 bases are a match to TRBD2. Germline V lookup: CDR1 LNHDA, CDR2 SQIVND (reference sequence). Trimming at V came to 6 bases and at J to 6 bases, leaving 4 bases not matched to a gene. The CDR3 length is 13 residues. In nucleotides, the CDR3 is TGTGCCAGTAGGGCGGGAGGGTCCGATACGCAGTATTTT. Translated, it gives CASRAGGSDTQYF.

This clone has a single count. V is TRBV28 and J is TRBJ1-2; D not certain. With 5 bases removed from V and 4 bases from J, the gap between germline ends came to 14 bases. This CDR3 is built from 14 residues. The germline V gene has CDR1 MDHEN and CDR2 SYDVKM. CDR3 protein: CASSPLGRFYGYTF. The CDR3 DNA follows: TGTGCCAGCAGTCCCCTAGGACGGTTCTATGGCTACACCTTC.

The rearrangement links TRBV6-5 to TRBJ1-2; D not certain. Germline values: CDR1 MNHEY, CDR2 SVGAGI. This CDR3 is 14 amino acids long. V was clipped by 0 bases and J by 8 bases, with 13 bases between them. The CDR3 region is CASSYSEGAGGYTF. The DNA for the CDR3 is TGTGCCAGCAGTTACTCGGAGGGCGCGGGGGGCTACACCTTC.

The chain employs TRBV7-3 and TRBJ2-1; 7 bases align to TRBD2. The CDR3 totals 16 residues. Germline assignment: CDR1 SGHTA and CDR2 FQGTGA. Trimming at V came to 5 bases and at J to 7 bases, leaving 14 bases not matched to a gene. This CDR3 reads CASSPGLAGGLNEQFF. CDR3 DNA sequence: TGTGCCAGCAGCCCTGGGTTAGCGGGCGGACTTAATGAGCAGTTCTTC.

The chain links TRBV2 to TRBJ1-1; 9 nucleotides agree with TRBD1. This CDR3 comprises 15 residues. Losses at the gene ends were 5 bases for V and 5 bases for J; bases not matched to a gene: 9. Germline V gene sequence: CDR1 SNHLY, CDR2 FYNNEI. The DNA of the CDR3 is TGTGCCAGCAGTCCCTCAGGACAGGGGAGGACTGAAGCTTTCTTT. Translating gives CASSPSGQGRTEAFF.

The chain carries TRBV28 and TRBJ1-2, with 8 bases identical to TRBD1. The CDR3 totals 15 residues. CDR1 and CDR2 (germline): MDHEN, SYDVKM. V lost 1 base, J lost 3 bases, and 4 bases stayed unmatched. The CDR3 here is CASSLLGQEHYGYTF. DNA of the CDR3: TGTGCCAGCAGTTTATTGGGACAGGAACACTATGGCTACACCTTC.

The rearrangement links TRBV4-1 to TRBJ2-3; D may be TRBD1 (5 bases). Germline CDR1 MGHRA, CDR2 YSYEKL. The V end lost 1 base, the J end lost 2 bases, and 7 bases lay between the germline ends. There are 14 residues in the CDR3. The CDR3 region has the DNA TGCGCCAGCAGCCAAGGACAGACCACAGATACGCAGTATTTT. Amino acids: CASSQGQTTDTQYF.

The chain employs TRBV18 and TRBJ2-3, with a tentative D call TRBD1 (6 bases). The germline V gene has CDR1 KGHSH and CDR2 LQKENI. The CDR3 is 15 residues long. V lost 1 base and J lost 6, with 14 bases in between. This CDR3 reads CASSPLRGSGDTQYF. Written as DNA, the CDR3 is TGTGCCAGCTCACCACTCAGGGGATCAGGGGATACGCAGTATTTT.

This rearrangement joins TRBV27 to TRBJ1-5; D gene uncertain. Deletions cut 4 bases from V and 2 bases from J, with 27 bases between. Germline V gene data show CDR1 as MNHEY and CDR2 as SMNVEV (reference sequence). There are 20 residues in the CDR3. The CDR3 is CASSSVAGLMAQRGNQPQHF. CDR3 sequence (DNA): TGTGCCAGCAGTTCGGTAGCCGGGTTAATGGCCCAGAGAGGCAATCAGCCCCAGCATTTT.

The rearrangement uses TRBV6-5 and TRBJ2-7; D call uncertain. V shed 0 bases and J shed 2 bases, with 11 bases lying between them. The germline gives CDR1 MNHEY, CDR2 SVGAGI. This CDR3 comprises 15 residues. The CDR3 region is CASSYSDVGPYEQYF. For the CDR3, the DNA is TGTGCCAGCAGTTACTCGGACGTAGGCCCCTACGAGCAGTACTTC.

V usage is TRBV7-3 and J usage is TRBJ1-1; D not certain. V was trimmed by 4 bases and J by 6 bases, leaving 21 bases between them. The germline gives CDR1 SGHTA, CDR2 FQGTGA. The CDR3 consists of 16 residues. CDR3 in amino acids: CASSSYRINTSPEAFF. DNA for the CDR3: TGTGCCAGCAGCTCATACAGAATCAATACTAGCCCTGAAGCTTTCTTT.

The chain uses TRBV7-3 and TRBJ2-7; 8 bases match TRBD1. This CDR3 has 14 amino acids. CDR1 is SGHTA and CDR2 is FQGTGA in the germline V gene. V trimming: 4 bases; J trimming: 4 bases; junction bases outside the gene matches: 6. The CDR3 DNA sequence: TGTGCCAGCAGCTCCCAGGGGGCATCGTACGAGCAGTACTTC. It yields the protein CASSSQGASYEQYF.

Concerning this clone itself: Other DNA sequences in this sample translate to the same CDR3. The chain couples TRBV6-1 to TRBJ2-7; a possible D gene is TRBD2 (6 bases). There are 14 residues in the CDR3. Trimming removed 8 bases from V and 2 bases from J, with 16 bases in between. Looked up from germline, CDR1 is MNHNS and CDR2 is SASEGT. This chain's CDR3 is CASVRDRATYEQYF. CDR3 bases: TGTGCCAGCGTGCGGGACCGAGCAACCTACGAGCAGTACTTC.

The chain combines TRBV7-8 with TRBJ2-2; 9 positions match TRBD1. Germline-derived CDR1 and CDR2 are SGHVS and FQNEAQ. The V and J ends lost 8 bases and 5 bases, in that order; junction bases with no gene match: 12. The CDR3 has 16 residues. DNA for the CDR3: TGTGCCAGCCGAAGTAGGGACAGGGAGAATACCGGGGAGCTGTTTTTT. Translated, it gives CASRSRDRENTGELFF.

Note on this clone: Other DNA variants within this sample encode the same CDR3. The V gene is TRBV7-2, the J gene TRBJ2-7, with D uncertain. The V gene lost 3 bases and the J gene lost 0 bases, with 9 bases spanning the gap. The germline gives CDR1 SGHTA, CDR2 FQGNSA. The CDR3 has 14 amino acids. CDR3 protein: CASSFRDRSYEQYF. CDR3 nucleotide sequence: TGTGCCAGCAGCTTCAGAGACCGCTCCTACGAGCAGTACTTC.

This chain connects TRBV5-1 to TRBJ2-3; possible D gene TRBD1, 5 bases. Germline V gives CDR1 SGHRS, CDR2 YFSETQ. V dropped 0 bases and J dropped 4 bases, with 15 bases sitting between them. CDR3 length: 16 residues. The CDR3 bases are TGCGCCAGCAGCTTGGGGGGCCTAGTGCAGGCAGATACGCAGTATTTT. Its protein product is CASSLGGLVQADTQYF. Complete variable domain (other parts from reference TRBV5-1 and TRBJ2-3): KAGVTQTPRYLIKTRGQQVTLSCSPISGHRSVSWYQQTPGQGLQFLFEYFSETQRNKGNFPGRFSGRQFSNSRSEMNVSTLELGDSALYLCASSLGGLVQADTQYFGPGTRLTVL.

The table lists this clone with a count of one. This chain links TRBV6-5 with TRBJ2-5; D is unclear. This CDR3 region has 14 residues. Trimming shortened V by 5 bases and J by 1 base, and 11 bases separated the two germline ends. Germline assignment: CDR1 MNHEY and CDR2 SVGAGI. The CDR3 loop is CASSASWTQETQYF. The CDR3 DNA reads TGTGCCAGCAGTGCCTCTTGGACCCAAGAGACCCAGTACTTC.

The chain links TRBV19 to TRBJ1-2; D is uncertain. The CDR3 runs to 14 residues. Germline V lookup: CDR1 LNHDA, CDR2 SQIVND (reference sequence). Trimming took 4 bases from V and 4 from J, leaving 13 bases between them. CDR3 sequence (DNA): TGTGCCAGTAGTACGACACTAGAACCCTATGGCTACACCTTC. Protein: CASSTTLEPYGYTF.

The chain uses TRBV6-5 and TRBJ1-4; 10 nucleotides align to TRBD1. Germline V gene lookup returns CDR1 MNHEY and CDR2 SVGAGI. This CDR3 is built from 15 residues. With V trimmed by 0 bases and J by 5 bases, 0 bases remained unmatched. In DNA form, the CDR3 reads TGTGCCAGCAGTTACTCGGGACAGGGGAATGAAAAACTGTTTTTT. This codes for CASSYSGQGNEKLFF.

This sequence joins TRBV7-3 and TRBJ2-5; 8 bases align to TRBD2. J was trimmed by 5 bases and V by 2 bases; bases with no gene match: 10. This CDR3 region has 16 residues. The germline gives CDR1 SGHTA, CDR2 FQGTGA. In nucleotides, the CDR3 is TGTGCCAGCAGCTTACGAACCGGGACTAGTGGGGAGACCCAGTACTTC. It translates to CASSLRTGTSGETQYF.

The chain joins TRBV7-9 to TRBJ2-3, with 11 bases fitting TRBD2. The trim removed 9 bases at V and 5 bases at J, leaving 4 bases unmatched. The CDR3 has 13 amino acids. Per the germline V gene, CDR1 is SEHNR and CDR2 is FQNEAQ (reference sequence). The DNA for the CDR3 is TGTGCCAGTACGACTAGCGGGAAAGATACGCAGTATTTT. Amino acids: CASTTSGKDTQYF.

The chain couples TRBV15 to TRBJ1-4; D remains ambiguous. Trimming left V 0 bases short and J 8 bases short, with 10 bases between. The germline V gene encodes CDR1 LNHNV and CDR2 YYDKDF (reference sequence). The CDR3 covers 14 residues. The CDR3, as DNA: TGTGCCACCAGCAGAGATACCAGAGGCGAAAAACTGTTTTTT. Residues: CATSRDTRGEKLFF. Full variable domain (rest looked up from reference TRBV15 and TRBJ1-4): DAMVIQNPRYQVTQFGKPVTLSCSQTLNHNVMYWYQQKSSQAPKLLFHYYDKDFNNEADTPDNFQSRRPNTSFCFLDIRSPGLGDTAMYLCATSRDTRGEKLFFGSGTQLSVL.

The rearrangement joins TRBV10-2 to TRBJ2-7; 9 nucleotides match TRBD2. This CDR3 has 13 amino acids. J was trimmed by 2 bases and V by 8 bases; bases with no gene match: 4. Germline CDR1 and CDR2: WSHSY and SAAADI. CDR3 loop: CASGLAGTYEQYF. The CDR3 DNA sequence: TGCGCCAGCGGGCTAGCGGGAACCTACGAGCAGTACTTC.